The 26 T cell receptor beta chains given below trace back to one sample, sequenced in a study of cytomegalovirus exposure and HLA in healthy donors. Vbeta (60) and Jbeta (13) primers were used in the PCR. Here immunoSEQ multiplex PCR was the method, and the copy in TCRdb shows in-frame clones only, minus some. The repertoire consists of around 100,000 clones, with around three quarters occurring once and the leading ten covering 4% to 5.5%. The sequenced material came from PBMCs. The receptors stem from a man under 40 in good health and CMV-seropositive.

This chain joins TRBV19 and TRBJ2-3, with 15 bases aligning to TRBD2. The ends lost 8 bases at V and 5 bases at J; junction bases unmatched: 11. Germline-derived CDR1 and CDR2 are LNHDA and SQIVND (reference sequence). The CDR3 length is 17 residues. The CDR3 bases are TGTGCCAGTCAAAACCTCAGGACTAGCGGGGGGGTAGATACGCAGTATTTT. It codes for CASQNLRTSGGVDTQYF. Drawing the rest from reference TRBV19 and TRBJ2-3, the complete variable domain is DGGITQSPKYLFRKEGQNVTLSCEQNLNHDAMYWYRQDPGQGLRLIYYSQIVNDFQKGDIAEGYSVSREKKESFPLTVTSAQKNPTAFYLCASQNLRTSGGVDTQYFGPGTRLTVL.

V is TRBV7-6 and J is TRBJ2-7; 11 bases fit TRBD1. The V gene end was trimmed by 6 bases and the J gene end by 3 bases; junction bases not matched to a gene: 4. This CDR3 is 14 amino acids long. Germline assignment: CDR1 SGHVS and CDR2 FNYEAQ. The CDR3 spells CASSSDRGLYEQYF. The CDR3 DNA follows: TGTGCCAGCAGTTCGGACAGGGGGCTCTACGAGCAGTACTTC.

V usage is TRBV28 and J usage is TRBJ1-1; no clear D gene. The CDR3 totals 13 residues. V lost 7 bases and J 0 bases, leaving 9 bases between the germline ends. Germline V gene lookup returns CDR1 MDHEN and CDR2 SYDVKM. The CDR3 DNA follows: TGTGCCAGCATCCTCAGTATGAACACTGAAGCTTTCTTT. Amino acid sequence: CASILSMNTEAFF.

CDR3 coding DNA: TGCGCCAGCAGCCAAGTTTCGTGGAACACCGGGGAGCTGTTTTTT. Its translation: CASSQVSWNTGELFF. This chain links TRBV4-3 with TRBJ2-2; D remains unclear. Germline V gene sequence: CDR1 LGHNA, CDR2 YSLEER. The CDR3 extends over 15 amino acids. V lost 1 base to trimming and J lost 1 base, with 7 bases between them.

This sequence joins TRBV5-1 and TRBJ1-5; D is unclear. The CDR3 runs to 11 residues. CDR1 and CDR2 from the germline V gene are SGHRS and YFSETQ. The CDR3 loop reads CDKGEDQPQHF. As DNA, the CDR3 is TGCGACAAAGGAGAGGATCAGCCCCAGCATTTT.

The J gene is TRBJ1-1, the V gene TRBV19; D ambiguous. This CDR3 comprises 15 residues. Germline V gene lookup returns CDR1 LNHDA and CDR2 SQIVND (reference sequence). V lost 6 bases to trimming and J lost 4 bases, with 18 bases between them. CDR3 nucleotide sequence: TGTGCCAGTAGCCTTAACTCCGCGGGGATCACTGAAGCTTTCTTT. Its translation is CASSLNSAGITEAFF.

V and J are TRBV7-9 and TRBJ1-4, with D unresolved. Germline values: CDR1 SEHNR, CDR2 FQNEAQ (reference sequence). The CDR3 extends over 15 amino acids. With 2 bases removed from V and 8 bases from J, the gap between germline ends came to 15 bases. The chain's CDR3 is CASSLSGRRIEKLFF. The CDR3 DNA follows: TGTGCCAGCAGCTTAAGCGGACGTAGGATCGAAAAACTGTTTTTT.

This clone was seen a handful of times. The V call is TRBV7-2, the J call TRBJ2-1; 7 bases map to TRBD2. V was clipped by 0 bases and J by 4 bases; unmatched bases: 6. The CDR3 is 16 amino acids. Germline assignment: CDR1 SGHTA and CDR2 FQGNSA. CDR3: CASSLALASGYNEQFF. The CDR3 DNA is TGTGCCAGCAGCTTAGCGCTGGCTAGCGGATACAATGAGCAGTTCTTC.

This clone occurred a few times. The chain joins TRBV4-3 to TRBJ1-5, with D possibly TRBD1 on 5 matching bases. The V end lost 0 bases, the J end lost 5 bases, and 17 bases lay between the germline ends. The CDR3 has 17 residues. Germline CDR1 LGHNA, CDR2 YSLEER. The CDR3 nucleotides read TGCGCCAGCAGCCAAGATTTTTCAAAGGGGCTATATCAGCCCCAGCATTTT. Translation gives CASSQDFSKGLYQPQHF.

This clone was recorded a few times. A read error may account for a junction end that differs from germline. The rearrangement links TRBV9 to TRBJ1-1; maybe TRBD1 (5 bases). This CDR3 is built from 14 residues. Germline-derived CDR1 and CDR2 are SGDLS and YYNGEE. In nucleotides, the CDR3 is TGTGCCAGCAGCGTAGATCCCCTGGCGGCAGGGAGGATCTTT. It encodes CASSVDPLAAGRIF. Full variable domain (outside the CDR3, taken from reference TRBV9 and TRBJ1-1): DSGVTQTPKHLITATGQRVTLRCSPRSGDLSVYWYQQSLDQGLQFLIQYYNGEERAKGNILERFSAQQFPDLHSELNLSSLELGDSALYFCASSVDPLAAGRIFGQGTRLTVV.

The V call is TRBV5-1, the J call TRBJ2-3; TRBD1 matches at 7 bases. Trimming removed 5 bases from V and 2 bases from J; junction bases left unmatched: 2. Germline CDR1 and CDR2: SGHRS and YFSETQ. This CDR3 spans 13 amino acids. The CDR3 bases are TGCGCCAGCAGGACAGGGAACACAGATACGCAGTATTTT. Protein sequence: CASRTGNTDTQYF.

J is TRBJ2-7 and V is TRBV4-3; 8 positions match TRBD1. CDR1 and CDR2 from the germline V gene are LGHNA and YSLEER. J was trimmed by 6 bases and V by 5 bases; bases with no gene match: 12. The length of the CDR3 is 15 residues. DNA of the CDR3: TGCGCCAGCAGCGCCGCCAGGGGGCCCTTCCTCGAGCAGTACTTC. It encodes CASSAARGPFLEQYF.

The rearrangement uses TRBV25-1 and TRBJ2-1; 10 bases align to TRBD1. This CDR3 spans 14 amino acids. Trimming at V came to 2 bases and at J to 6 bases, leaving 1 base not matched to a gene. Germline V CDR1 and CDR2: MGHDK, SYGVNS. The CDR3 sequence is CASSERTGGNEQFF. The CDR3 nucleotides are TGTGCCAGCAGTGAAAGGACAGGGGGCAATGAGCAGTTCTTC.

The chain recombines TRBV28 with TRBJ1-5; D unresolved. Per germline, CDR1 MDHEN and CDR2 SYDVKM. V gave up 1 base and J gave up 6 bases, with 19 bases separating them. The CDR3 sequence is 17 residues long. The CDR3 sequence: CASSLFGVVRGFQPQHF. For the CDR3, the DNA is TGTGCCAGCAGTTTATTCGGAGTAGTGAGAGGGTTTCAGCCCCAGCATTTT.

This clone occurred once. The CDR3: CASSIGTSGLNEQFF. In nucleotides, the CDR3 is TGTGCCAGCAGCATTGGGACTAGCGGGCTCAATGAGCAGTTCTTC. The chain carries TRBV5-6 and TRBJ2-1; the match to TRBD2 covers 12 bases. With V trimmed by 4 bases and J by 6 bases, 5 bases remained unmatched. This CDR3 is built from 15 residues. Per germline, CDR1 SGHDT and CDR2 YYEEEE.

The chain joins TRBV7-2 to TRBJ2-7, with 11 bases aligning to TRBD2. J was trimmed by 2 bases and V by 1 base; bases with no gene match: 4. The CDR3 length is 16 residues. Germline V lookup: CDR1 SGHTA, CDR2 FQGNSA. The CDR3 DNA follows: TGTGCCAGCAGCTTAGGGATAGCGGGGGGGGCCTACGAGCAGTACTTC. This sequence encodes CASSLGIAGGAYEQYF.

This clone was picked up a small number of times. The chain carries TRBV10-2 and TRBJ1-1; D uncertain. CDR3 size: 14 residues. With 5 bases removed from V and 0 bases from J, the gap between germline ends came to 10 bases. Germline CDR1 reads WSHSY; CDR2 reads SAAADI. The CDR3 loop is CASSSEIMNTEAFF. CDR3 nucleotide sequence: TGCGCCAGCAGTTCGGAGATCATGAACACTGAAGCTTTCTTT.

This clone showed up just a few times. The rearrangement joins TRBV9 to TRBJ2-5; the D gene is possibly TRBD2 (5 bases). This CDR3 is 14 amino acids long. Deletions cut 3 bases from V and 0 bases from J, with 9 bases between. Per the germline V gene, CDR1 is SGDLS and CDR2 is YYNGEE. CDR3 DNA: TGTGCCAGCAGCGGAGGGATGTACCAAGAGACCCAGTACTTC. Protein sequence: CASSGGMYQETQYF. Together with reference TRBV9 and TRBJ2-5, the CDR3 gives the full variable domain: DSGVTQTPKHLITATGQRVTLRCSPRSGDLSVYWYQQSLDQGLQFLIQYYNGEERAKGNILERFSAQQFPDLHSELNLSSLELGDSALYFCASSGGMYQETQYFGPGTRLLVL.

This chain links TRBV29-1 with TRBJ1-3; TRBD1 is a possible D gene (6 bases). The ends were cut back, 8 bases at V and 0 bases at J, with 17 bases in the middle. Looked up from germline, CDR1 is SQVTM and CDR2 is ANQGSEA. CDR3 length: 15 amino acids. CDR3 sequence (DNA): TGCAGCTCACCGCCGGGACACCACTCTGGAAACACCATATATTTT. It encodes CSSPPGHHSGNTIYF. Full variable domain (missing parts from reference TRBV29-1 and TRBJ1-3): SAVISQKPSRDICQRGTSLTIQCQVDSQVTMMFWYRQQPGQSLTLIATANQGSEATYESGFVIDKFPISRPNLTFSTLTVSNMSPEDSSIYLCSSPPGHHSGNTIYFGEGSWLTVV.

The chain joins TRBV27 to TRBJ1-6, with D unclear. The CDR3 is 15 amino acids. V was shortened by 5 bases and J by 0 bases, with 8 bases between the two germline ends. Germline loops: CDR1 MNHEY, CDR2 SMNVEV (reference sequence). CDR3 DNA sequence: TGTGCCAGCAGTACCGGTGCCTCCTATAATTCACCCCTCCACTTT. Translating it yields CASSTGASYNSPLHF.

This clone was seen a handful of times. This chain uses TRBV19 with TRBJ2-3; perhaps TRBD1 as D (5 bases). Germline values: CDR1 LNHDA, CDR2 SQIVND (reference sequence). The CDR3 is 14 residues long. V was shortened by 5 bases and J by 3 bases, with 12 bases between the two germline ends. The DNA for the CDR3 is TGTGCCAGTAGTCTCAGGGATAAGACAGATACGCAGTATTTT. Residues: CASSLRDKTDTQYF.

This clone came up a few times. The CDR3: CASSSYYEQYF. The CDR3 DNA sequence: TGTGCCAGCAGTTCGTACTACGAGCAGTACTTC. The V call is TRBV6-5, the J call TRBJ2-7, with no clear D. The CDR3 has 11 amino acids. Germline CDR1 MNHEY, CDR2 SVGAGI. The V end lost 4 bases, the J end lost 3 bases, and 4 bases lay between the germline ends.

The CDR3 spells CASSLARDRGVNTEAFF. The DNA of the CDR3 is TGCGCCAGCAGCTTGGCGAGGGATCGTGGGGTGAACACTGAAGCTTTCTTT. V is TRBV5-1 and J is TRBJ1-1; no definite D call. Per germline, CDR1 SGHRS and CDR2 YFSETQ. The V gene lost 0 bases and the J gene lost 0 bases, with 15 bases spanning the gap. This CDR3 has 17 amino acids.

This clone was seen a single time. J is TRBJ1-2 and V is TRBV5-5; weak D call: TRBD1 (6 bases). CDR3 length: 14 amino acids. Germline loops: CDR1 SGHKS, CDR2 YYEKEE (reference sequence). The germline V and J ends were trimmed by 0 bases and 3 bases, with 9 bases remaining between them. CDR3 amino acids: CASSLAGDHYGYTF. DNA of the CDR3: TGTGCCAGCAGCTTGGCAGGGGATCACTATGGCTACACCTTC.

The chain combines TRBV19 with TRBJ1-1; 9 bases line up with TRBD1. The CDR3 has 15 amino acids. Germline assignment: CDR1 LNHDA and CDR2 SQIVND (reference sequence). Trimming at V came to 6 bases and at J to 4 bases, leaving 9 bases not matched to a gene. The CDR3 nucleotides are TGTGCCAGTAGCGACAGGGGGGCGCCTAGCACTGAAGCTTTCTTT. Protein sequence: CASSDRGAPSTEAFF.

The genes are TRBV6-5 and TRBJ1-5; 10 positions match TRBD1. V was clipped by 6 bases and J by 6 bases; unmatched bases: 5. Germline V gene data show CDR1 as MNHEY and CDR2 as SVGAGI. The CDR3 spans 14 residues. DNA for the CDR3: TGTGCCAGCAGGGGGACAGGGGATGGTCAGCCCCAGCATTTT. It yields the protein CASRGTGDGQPQHF.